This T cell receptor beta chain was captured by sequencing in a study of T cells expressing NK-cell markers. Study summary: Each TCR beta repertoire originated in sorted T cells that were CD3+CD56+NKG2C+, CD3+CD56+NKG2C- or CD3+CD56-NKG2C+. One of eight sequenced donors was HCMV-seronegative; the other seven were seropositive.

As regards this clonotype: The antigen is not known.

The length of the CDR3 is 13 residues. The authors generated TCR beta cDNA through 5'RACE template switching with UMIs. TCRdb re-called the 5' RACE reads and shows each CDR3 protein once, DNA omitted. Its table records about 430,000 distinct CDR3 sequences. Study-wide results and caveats: In roughly six donors, dominant CD3+CD56+NKG2C+ clonotypes ranked among the top 10 CD8+ clonotypes.

The TCR was taken from a woman between 45 and 65 years old in good health. The J gene is TRBJ1-2, the V gene TRBV12-3 or TRBV12-4; TCRdb designates TRBD1, a call that cannot be tested without DNA. Sample: blood T cells: a sorted CD56 or NKG2C T cell subset, CD4+ or CD8+ T cells, or bulk PBMC T cells (not recorded which). CDR3 loop: CASSSYRRNGYTF.